This is a list of T cell receptor beta chains from one sample in a study of shared clonotypes between healthy human individuals. The data were produced by immunoSEQ multiplex PCR, yet TCRdb's version contains in-frame clones alone and is incomplete. In the table there are roughly 500,000 clones, 70% to 85% of which are singletons. What was sequenced was PBMCs. The origin of the receptors is a woman aged 40 to 50 in good health. Some clones in this sample may be carry-over from other donors' samples. The CDR3 runs from the conserved cysteine through the conserved F or W. D genes are given only for firm matches. Expanded clones are given a class, and other clones once, few, many or no size at all.

TRBJ2-1,NA,TRBV2,NA,CASSPRTTHSYNEQFF,TGTGCCAGCAGCCCTCGGACTACGCACTCCTACAATGAGCAGTTCTTC
TRBJ2-6,NA,TRBV4-1,NA,CASSQEQFSGANVLTF,TGCGCCAGCAGCCAAGAACAATTCTCTGGGGCCAACGTCCTGACTTTC
TRBJ2-1,NA,TRBV7-8,NA,CASSLGGLGNEQFF,TGTGCCAGCAGCTTAGGGGGATTAGGCAATGAGCAGTTCTTC
TRBJ2-1,NA,TRBV25-1,NA,CASSELTASRRGNEQFF,TGTGCCAGCAGTGAATTAACGGCTAGCAGGAGGGGCAATGAGCAGTTCTTC
TRBJ1-5,NA,TRBV28,NA,CASSGGGVQPQHF,TGTGCCAGCTCCGGGGGGGGCGTTCAGCCCCAGCATTTT
TRBJ2-3,NA,TRBV10-3,NA,CAISGRDQLISTDTQYF,TGTGCCATCAGTGGGCGGGACCAACTAATTAGCACAGATACGCAGTATTTT
TRBJ2-2,NA,TRBV10-3,NA,CAISGDRNTGELFF,TGTGCCATCAGTGGGGACCGGAACACCGGGGAGCTGTTTTTT
TRBJ2-5,NA,TRBV9,NA,CASSGRRGQTQYF,TGTGCCAGCAGCGGCCGCAGGGGCCAGACCCAGTACTTC
TRBJ2-2,NA,TRBV6-5,NA,CASSYSNRAELFF,TGTGCCAGCAGTTACTCAAACAGGGCTGAGCTGTTTTTT
TRBJ1-3,NA,TRBV30,NA,CAWSARFSGNTIYF,TGTGCCTGGAGTGCCCGATTCTCTGGAAACACCATATATTTT
TRBJ2-1,TRBD2,TRBV6-1,NA,CASSEATGLALNEQFF,TGTGCCAGCAGTGAAGCCACGGGACTAGCCCTCAATGAGCAGTTCTTC
TRBJ2-3,TRBD2,TRBV18,NA,CASSPPSGSTDTQYF,TGTGCCAGCTCACCGCCTAGCGGGAGCACAGATACGCAGTATTTT
TRBJ1-3,NA,TRBV7-8,few,CASSAETGSGNTIYF,TGTGCCAGCAGCGCGGAGACAGGCTCTGGAAACACCATATATTTT
TRBJ2-3,NA,TRBV5-1,NA,CASSLGTGTDTQYF,TGCGCCAGCAGCTTGGGCACAGGCACAGATACGCAGTATTTT
TRBJ1-1,TRBD1,TRBV10-3,NA,CATGTGTEAFF,TGTGCCACCGGGACAGGCACTGAAGCTTTCTTT
TRBJ2-6,NA,TRBV28,NA,CASSLPQGPTVPGANVLTF,TGTGCCAGCAGTCTGCCACAGGGACCTACGGTACCCGGGGCCAACGTCCTGACTTTC
TRBJ1-1,TRBD1,TRBV19,NA,CASSTGQGGNTEAFF,TGTGCCAGTAGTACGGGACAGGGAGGGAACACTGAAGCTTTCTTT
TRBJ2-3,NA,TRBV2,NA,CASGIFGDTQYF,TGTGCCAGCGGCATTTTCGGAGATACGCAGTATTTT
TRBJ2-5,NA,TRBV28,NA,CASSLLGQGEETQYF,TGTGCCAGCAGTTTATTGGGTCAGGGAGAGGAGACCCAGTACTTC
TRBJ2-3,TRBD2,TRBV7-3,NA,CASSLGLAGTDTQYF,TGTGCCAGCAGCTTAGGACTAGCGGGTACAGATACGCAGTATTTT
TRBJ2-1,NA,TRBV7-9,NA,CASSLGVRGVYNEQFF,TGTGCCAGCAGCTTAGGAGTCAGGGGGGTTTACAATGAGCAGTTCTTC
TRBJ2-3,NA,TRBV5-4,NA,CASSPGRLAGTDTQYF,TGTGCCAGCAGCCCTGGACGTTTAGCGGGCACAGATACGCAGTATTTT
TRBJ2-2,TRBD2,TRBV7-9,NA,CASISLAPNTGELFF,TGTGCCAGCATCTCACTAGCGCCAAACACCGGGGAGCTGTTTTTT
TRBJ2-4,TRBD2,TRBV7-3,NA,CASSLTSWDIQYF,TGTGCCAGCAGCTTGACTAGCTGGGACATTCAGTACTTC
TRBJ2-4,NA,TRBV2,NA,CASMLRGGYIQHF,TGTGCCAGCATGCTGAGGGGCGGGTACATTCAGCACTTC
TRBJ2-1,TRBD2,TRBV7-9,NA,CAGSSGTVEQFF,TGTGCCGGCTCTAGCGGGACGGTTGAGCAGTTCTTC
TRBJ1-1,TRBD1,TRBV7-9,NA,CASSPRQGAWTEAFF,TGTGCCAGCAGCCCTCGACAGGGGGCCTGGACTGAAGCTTTCTTT
TRBJ2-7,NA,TRBV5-6,NA,CASSWGSEQYF,TGTGCCAGCAGCTGGGGAAGCGAGCAGTACTTC
TRBJ2-5,TRBD2,TRBV11-2,NA,CASSLGLAGGETQYF,TGTGCCAGCAGCTTAGGGCTAGCGGGAGGAGAGACCCAGTACTTC
TRBJ1-2,NA,TRBV5-8,many,CASSLDTGDYGYTF,TGTGCCAGCAGCTTGGATACAGGAGACTATGGCTACACCTTC
TRBJ2-3,TRBD2,TRBV5-1,NA,CASSLGGLAGLDTQYF,TGCGCCAGCAGCTTGGGGGGACTAGCGGGACTGGATACGCAGTATTTT
TRBJ1-5,NA,TRBV28,NA,CASSFSPRGRSQPQHF,TGTGCCAGCAGTTTTTCTCCCCGGGGGCGAAGTCAGCCCCAGCATTTT
TRBJ1-1,NA,TRBV27,NA,CASSLSGSTEAFF,TGTGCCAGCAGTTTATCGGGCAGCACTGAAGCTTTCTTT
TRBJ2-3,NA,TRBV27,NA,CASSSGAFAGADTQYF,TGTGCCAGCAGTTCAGGGGCGTTTGCGGGAGCAGATACGCAGTATTTT